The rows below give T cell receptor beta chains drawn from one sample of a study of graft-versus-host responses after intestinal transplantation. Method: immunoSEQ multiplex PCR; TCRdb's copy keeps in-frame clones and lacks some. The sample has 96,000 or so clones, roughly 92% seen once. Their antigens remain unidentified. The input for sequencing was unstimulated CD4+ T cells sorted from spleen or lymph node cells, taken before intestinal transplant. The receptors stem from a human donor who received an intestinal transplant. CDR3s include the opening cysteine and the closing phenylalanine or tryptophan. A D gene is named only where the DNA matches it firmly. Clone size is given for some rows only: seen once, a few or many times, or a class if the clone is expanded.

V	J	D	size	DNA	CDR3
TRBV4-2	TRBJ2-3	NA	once	TGTGCCAGCAGCCAATTCATGAGGGGGGGGGATACGCAGTATTTT	CASSQFMRGGDTQYF
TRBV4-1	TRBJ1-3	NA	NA	TGCGCCAGCAGCCAAGACCACAGGGCCAACCTTGGAAACACCATATATTTT	CASSQDHRANLGNTIYF
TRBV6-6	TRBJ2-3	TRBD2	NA	TGTGCCACCATCAGAGCGGGGGGCACAGATACGCAGTATTTT	CATIRAGGTDTQYF
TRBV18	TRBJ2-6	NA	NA	TGTGCCAGCTCACGGCAGGTTGAACGCTCTGGGGCCAACGTCCTGACTTTC	CASSRQVERSGANVLTF
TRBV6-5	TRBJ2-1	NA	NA	TGTGCCAGCAGACTCGCCCCCACTCAGGGGAATGAGCAGTTCTTC	CASRLAPTQGNEQFF
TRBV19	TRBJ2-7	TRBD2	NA	TGTGCCAGTAGTTTGGGACTAGCGGGGAGTACCTACGAGCAGTACTTC	CASSLGLAGSTYEQYF
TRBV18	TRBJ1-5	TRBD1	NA	TGTGCCAGCTCACCACCGGGACAGATACATCAGCCCCAGCATTTT	CASSPPGQIHQPQHF
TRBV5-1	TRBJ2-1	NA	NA	TGCGCCAGCAGCCCTCCGACATCTCCGTGGAATGAGCAGTTCTTC	CASSPPTSPWNEQFF
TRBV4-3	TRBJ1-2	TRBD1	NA	TGCGCCAGCAGCCTAGACAGGGTTGGCTACACCTTC	CASSLDRVGYTF
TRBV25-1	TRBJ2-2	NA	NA	TGTGCCAGCAGTGATTCCGAACAGGTCGGTTGGACCGGGGAGCTGTTTTTT	CASSDSEQVGWTGELFF
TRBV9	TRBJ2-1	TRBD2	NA	TGTGCCAGCAGCGCTACTAGCGGGAGATCCTACAATGAGCAGTTCTTC	CASSATSGRSYNEQFF
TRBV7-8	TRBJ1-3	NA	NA	TGTGCCAGCAGCCCCAGCGGGCTTAGCTCTGGAAACACCATATATTTT	CASSPSGLSSGNTIYF
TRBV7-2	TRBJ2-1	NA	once	TGTGCCAGCAGCTTGGGCGGGAAGTACAATGAGCAGTTCTTC	CASSLGGKYNEQFF
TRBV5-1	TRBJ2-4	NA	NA	TGCGCCAGCAGCTTGGGGGGCAACAAAAACATTCAGTACTTC	CASSLGGNKNIQYF
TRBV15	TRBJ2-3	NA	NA	TGTGCCACCAGCAGAGTTTCGGGGGGCAGGGATACGCAGTATTTT	CATSRVSGGRDTQYF
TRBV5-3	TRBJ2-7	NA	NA	TGTGCCAGAAGACACGTCCTCAGGGGCAAGGGGTACGAGCAGTACTTC	CARRHVLRGKGYEQYF
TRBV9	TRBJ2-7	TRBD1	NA	TGTGCCAGCAGCGTAGGGGGACAGGGGAGAACCTACGAGCAGTACTTC	CASSVGGQGRTYEQYF
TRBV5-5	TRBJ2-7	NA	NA	TGTGCCAGCAGCCCAGGCGGACAACCGACCTCCTACGAGCAGTACTTC	CASSPGGQPTSYEQYF